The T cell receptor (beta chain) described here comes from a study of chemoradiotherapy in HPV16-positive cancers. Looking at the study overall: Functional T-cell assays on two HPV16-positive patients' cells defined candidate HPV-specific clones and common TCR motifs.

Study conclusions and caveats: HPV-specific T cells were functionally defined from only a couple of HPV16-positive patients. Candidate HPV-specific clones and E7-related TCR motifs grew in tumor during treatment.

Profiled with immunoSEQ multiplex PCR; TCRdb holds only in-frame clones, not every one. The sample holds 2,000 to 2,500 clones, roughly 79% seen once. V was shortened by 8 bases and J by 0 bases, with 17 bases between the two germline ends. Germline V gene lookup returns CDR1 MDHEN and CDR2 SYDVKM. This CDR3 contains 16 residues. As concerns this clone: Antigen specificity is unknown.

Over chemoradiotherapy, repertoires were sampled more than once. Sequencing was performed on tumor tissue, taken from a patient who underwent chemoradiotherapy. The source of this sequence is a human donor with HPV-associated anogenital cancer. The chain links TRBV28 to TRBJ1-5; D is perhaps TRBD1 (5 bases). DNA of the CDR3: TGTGCCAGCGGGGGGGGGTATGGGCATAGCAATCAGCCCCAGCATTTT. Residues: CASGGGYGHSNQPQHF.